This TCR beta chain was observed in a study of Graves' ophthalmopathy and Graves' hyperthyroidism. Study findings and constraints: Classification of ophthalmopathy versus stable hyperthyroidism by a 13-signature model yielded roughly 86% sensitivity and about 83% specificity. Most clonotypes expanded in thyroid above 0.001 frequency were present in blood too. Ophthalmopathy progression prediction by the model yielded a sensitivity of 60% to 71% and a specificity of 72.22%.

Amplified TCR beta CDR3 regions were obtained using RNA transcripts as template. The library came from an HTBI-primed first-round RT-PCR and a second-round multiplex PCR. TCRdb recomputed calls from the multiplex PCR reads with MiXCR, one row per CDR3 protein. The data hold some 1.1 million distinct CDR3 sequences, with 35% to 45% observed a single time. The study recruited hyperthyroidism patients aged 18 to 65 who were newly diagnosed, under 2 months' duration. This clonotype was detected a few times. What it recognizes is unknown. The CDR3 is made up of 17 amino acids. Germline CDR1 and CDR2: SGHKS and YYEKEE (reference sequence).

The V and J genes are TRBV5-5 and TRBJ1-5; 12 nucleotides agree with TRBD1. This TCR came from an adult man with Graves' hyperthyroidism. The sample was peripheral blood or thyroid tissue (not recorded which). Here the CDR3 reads CAPKGQGAKSASQPQHF. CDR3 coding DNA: TGTGCGCCCAAGGGACAGGGGGCTAAGTCTGCAAGTCAGCCCCAGCATTTT.